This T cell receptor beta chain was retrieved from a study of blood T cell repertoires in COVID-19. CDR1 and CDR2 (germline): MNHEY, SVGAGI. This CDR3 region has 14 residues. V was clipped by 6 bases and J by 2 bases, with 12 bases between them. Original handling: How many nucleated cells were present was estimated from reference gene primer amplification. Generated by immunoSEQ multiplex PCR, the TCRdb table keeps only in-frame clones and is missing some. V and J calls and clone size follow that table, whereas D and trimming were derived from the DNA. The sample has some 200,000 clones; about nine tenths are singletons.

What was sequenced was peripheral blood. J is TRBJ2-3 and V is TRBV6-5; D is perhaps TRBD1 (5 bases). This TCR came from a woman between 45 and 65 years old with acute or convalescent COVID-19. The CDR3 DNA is TGTGCCAGCAGAGACAGCTTAGCCACAGATACGCAGTATTTT. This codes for CASRDSLATDTQYF.